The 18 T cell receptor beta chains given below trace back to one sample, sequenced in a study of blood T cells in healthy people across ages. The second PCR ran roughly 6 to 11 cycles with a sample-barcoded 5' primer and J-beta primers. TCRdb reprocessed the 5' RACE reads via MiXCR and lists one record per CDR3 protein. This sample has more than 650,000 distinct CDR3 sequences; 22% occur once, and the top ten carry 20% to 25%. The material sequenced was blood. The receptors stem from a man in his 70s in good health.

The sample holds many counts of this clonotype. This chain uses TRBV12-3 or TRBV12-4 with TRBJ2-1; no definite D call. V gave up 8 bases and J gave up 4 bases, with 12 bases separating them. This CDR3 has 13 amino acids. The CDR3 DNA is TGTGCCAGCTCACCACCTAGTTACAATGAGCAGTTCTTC. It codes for CASSPPSYNEQFF.

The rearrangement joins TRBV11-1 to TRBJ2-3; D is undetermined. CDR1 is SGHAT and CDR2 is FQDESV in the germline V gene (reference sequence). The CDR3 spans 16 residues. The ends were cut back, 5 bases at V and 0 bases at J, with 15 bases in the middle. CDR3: CASSLSSGSSTDTQYF. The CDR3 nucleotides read TGTGCCAGCAGCCTCTCATCGGGTTCTAGCACAGATACGCAGTATTTT.

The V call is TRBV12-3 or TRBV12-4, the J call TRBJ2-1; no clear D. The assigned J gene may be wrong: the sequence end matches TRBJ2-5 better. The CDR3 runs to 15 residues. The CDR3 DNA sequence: TGTGCCAGCAGTTTTCTCGGGCCTCCCCAAGAGACCCAGTACTTC. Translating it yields CASSFLGPPQETQYF.

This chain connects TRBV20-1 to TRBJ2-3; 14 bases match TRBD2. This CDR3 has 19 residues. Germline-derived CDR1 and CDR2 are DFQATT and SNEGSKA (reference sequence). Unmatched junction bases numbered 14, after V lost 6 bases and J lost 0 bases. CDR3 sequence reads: CSAPLTSGGAGSSTDTQYF. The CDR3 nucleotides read TGCAGTGCCCCTCTGACTAGCGGGGGGGCGGGTTCTAGCACAGATACGCAGTATTTT.

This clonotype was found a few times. This chain's CDR3 is CASSLGLAGVYPYEQYF. In DNA form, the CDR3 reads TGTGCCAGCAGTTTAGGACTAGCGGGGGTGTACCCCTACGAGCAGTACTTC. The chain is built from TRBV6-5 and TRBJ2-7; the match to TRBD2 covers 13 bases. Germline trimming cut 4 bases from V and 2 bases from J; bases unmatched to any gene: 8. Germline values: CDR1 MNHEY, CDR2 SVGAGI. This CDR3 has 17 residues.

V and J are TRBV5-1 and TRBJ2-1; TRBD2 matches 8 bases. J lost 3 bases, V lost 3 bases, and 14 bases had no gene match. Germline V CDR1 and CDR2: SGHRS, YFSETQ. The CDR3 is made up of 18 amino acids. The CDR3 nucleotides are TGCGCCAGCAGCTCCCTTGGGGACGGCCGGGGGGGCTACAATGAGCAGTTCTTC. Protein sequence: CASSSLGDGRGGYNEQFF.

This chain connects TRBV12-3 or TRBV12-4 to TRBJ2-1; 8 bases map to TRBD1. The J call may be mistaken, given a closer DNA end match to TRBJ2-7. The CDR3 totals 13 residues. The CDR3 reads CASSGTGVTEQYV. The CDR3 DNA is TGTGCCAGCAGTGGGACAGGTGTTACGGAGCAGTACGTC.

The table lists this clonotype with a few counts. CDR3 sequence reads: CASSWGLLASATNEKLFF. CDR3 DNA: TGCGCCAGCAGCTGGGGGTTATTGGCATCCGCAACTAATGAAAAACTGTTTTTT. This chain joins TRBV5-1 and TRBJ1-4; perhaps TRBD1 as D (5 bases). CDR1 SGHRS and CDR2 YFSETQ come from the germline V gene. V was pared by 3 bases and J by 0 bases, with 18 bases between. This CDR3 spans 18 amino acids.

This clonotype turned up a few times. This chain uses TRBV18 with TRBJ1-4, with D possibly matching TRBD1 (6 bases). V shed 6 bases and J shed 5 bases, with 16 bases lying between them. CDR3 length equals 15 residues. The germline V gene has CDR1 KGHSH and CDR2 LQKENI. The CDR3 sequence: CASSGPGQGNEKLFF. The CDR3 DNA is TGTGCCAGCTCCGGACCGGGGCAGGGGAATGAAAAACTGTTTTTT. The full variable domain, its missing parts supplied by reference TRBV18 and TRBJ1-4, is NAGVMQNPRHLVRRRGQEARLRCSPMKGHSHVYWYRQLPEEGLKFMVYLQKENIIDESGMPKERFSAEFPKEGPSILRIQQVVRGDSAAYFCASSGPGQGNEKLFFGSGTQLSVL.

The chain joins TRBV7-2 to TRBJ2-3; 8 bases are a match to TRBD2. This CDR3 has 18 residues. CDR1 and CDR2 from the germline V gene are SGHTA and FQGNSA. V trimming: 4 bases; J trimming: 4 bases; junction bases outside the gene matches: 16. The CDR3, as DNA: TGTGCCAGCAGCTCGACCGGACTAGCCGGAAGGACGCCAGATACGCAGTATTTT. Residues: CASSSTGLAGRTPDTQYF.

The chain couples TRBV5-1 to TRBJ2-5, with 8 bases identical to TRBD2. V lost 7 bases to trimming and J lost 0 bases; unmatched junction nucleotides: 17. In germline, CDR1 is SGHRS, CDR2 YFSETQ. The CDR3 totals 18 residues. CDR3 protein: CASGPGLVSPSYQETQYF. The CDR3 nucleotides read TGCGCCAGCGGCCCGGGACTAGTTTCCCCCTCGTACCAAGAGACCCAGTACTTC.

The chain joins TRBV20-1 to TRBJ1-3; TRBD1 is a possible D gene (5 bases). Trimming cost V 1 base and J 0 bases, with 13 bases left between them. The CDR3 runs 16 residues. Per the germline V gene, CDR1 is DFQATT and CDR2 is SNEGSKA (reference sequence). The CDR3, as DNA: TGCAGTGCTAGAGTAGCGGGGCATAACTCTGGAAACACCATATATTTT. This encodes CSARVAGHNSGNTIYF.

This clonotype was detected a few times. This CDR3 reads CSARGTVGTGDYEQYF. CDR3 bases: TGCAGTGCTAGGGGGACTGTCGGGACAGGGGATTACGAGCAGTACTTC. This chain connects TRBV20-1 to TRBJ2-7; TRBD1 matches at 10 bases. V lost 3 bases and J lost 4; bases outside the gene matches: 12. There are 16 residues in the CDR3. Germline V lookup: CDR1 DFQATT, CDR2 SNEGSKA (reference sequence).

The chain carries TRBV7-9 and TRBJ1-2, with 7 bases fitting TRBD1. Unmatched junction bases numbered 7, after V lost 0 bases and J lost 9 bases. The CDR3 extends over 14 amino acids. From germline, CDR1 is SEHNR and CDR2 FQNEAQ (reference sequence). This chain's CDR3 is CASSLAGTDSRYTF. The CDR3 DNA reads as TGTGCCAGCAGCTTAGCGGGGACAGACTCTCGCTACACCTTC.

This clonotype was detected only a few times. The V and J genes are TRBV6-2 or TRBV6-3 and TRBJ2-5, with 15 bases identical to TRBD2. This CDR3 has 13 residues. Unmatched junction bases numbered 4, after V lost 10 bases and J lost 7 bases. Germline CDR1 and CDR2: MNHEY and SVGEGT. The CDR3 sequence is CAILGLAGGTQYF. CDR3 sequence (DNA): TGTGCCATATTGGGACTAGCGGGAGGGACCCAGTACTTC.

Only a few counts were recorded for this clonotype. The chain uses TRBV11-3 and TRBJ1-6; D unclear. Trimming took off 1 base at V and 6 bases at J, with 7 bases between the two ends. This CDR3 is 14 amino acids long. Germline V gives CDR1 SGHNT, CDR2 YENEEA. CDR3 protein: CASSLVRSNSPLHF. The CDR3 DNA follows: TGTGCCAGCAGCTTAGTTCGGAGTAATTCACCCCTCCACTTT.

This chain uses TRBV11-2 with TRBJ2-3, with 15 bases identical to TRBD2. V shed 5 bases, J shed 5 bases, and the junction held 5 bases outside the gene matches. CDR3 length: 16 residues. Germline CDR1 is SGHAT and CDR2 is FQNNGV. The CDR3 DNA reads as TGTGCCAGCAGCCCCCGGACTAGCGGGGGGGGAGATACGCAGTATTTT. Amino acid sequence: CASSPRTSGGGDTQYF.

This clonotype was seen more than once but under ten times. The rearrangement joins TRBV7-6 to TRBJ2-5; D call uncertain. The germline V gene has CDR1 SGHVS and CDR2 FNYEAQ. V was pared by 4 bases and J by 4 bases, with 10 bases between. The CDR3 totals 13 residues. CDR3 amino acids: CASSSTTGETQYF. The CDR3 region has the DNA TGTGCCAGCAGCTCTACGACGGGAGAGACCCAGTACTTC.